This TCR beta chain is from a study of OX40 agonist ivuxolimab in advanced cancers. Profiling relied on immunoSEQ multiplex PCR, and the TCRdb table lists in-frame clones only, not all of them. The sample comprises over 10,000 clones, less than 80% of which are singletons, and more than 20% rests with the top ten. Study-wide points: There were, on average, more expanded clones in CD8+ T cells than in CD4+.

There are 13 residues in the CDR3. Germline CDR1 SGHNT, CDR2 YENEEA. Trimming took 5 bases from V and 11 from J, leaving 17 bases between them. In the case of this clone: Its matching antigen is unknown.

The source material was CD4+ or CD8+ T cells sorted from blood, sampled in a trial of the OX40 agonist ivuxolimab. The receptor's source is an adult with an advanced solid tumor such as melanoma, head and neck, liver or kidney cancer. The chain uses TRBV11-3 and TRBJ2-3, with D perhaps given as TRBD1 or TRBD2 (5 bases each). For the CDR3, the DNA is TGTGCCAGCAGCGACCGGGACCACGGGGTGCAGTATTTT. Its translation: CASSDRDHGVQYF.